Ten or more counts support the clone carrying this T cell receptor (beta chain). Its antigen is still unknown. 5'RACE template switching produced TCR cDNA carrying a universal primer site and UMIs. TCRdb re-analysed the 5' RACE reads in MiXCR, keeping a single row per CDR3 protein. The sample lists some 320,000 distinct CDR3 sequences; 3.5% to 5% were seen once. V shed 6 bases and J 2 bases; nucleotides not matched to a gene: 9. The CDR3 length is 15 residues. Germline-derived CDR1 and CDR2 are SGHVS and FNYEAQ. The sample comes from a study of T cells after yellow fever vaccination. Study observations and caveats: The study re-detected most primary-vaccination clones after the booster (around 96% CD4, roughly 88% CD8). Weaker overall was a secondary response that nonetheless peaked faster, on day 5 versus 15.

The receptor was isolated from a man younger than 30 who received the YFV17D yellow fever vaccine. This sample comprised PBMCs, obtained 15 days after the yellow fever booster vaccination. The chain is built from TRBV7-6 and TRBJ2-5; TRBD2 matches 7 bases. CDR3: CASSLFSSGQETQYF. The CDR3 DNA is TGTGCCAGCAGTCTTTTTTCTAGCGGACAAGAGACCCAGTACTTC.